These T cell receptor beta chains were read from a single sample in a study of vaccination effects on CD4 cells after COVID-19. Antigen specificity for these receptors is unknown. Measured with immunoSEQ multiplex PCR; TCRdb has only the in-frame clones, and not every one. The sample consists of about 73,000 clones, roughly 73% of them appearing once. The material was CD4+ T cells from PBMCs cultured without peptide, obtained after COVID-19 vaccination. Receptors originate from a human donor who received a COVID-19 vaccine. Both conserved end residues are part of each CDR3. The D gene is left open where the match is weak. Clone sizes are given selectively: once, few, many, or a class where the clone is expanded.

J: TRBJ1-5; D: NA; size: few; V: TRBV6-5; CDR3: CASSYSSHQPQHF; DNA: TGTGCCAGCAGTTACAGTTCCCATCAGCCCCAGCATTTT
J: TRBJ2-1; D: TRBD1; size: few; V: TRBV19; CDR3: CASSNLGQGGYNEQFF; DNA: TGTGCCAGTAGTAATTTGGGACAGGGGGGTTACAATGAGCAGTTCTTC
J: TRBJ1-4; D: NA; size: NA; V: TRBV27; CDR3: CASSHPPVRNPTNEKLFF; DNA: TGTGCCAGCAGTCACCCCCCCGTGAGAAATCCAACTAATGAAAAACTGTTTTTT
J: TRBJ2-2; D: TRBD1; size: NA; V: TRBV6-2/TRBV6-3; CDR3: CASSYPGQGLAGELFF; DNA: TGTGCCAGCAGTTACCCAGGACAGGGATTGGCCGGGGAGCTGTTTTTT
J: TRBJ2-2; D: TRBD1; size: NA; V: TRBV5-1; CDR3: CASSSTGAVGGELFF; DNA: TGCGCCAGCAGCTCGACAGGGGCGGTTGGCGGGGAGCTGTTTTTT
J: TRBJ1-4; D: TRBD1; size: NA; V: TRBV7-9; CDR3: CASSLEGQPNEKLFF; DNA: TGTGCCAGCAGCTTAGAGGGACAGCCGAATGAAAAACTGTTTTTT
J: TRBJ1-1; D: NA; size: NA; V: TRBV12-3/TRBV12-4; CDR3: CASILGVNTEAFF; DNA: TGTGCCAGCATCCTAGGGGTGAACACTGAAGCTTTCTTT
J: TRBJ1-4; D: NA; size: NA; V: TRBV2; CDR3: CASNFYLGANGGKLFF; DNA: TGTGCCAGCAATTTCTACCTGGGGGCTAATGGTGGAAAACTGTTTTTT
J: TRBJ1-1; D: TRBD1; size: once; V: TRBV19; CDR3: CASSIERTGANTEAFF; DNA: TGTGCCAGTAGTATAGAGCGGACAGGGGCGAACACTGAAGCTTTCTTT
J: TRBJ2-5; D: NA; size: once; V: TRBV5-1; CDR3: CASSLAVEETQYF; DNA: TGCGCCAGCAGCTTGGCAGTCGAAGAGACCCAGTACTTC
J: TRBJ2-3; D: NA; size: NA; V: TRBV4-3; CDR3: CASSPAWRGDTQYF; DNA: TGCGCCAGCAGCCCAGCTTGGAGAGGAGATACGCAGTATTTT
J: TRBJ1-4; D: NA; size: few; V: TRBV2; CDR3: CASSYSQGEKLFF; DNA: TGTGCCAGCAGTTATTCTCAAGGTGAAAAACTGTTTTTT
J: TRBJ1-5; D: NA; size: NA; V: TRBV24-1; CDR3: CATSHQGSQPQHF; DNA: TGTGCCACCAGTCACCAGGGGTCCCAGCCCCAGCATTTT
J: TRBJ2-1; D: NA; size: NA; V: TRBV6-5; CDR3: CASSYDPSSHEQFF; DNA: TGTGCCAGCAGTTACGATCCTAGTTCCCATGAGCAGTTCTTC
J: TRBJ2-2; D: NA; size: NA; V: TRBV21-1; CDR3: CASSKGGRPNTGELFF; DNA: TGTGCCAGCAGCAAAGGAGGCAGGCCCAACACCGGGGAGCTGTTTTTT
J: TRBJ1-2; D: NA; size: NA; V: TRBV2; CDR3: CASSAGYGYTF; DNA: TGTGCCAGCAGTGCGGGTTATGGCTACACCTTC
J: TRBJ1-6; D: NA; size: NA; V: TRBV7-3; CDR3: CASSLGSGSGSPLHF; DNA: TGTGCCAGCAGCTTAGGTTCCGGATCCGGTTCACCCCTCCACTTT
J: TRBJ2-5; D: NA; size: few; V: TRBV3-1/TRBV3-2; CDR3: CASSRGGEETQYF; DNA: TGTGCCAGCAGCCGAGGGGGGGAAGAGACCCAGTACTTC
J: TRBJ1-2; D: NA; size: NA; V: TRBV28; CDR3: CASSPRDGGQGYTF; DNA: TGTGCCAGCAGTCCCCGCGACGGGGGGCAGGGCTACACCTTC
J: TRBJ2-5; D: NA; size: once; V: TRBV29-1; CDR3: CSVERWGMGETQYF; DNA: TGCAGCGTTGAAAGGTGGGGGATGGGGGAGACCCAGTACTTC
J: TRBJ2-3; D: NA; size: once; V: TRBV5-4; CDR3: CASSRQSAGTDTQYF; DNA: TGTGCCAGCAGCCGACAGTCGGCCGGCACAGATACGCAGTATTTT
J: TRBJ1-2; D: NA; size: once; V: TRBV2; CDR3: CASTGEAGYYGYTF; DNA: TGTGCCAGCACTGGGGAGGCGGGCTACTATGGCTACACCTTC
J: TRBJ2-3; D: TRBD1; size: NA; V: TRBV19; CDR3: CASRRLDRGATDTQYF; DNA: TGTGCCAGTAGACGTTTGGACAGGGGGGCGACGGATACGCAGTATTTT
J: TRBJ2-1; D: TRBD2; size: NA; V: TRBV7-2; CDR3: CASNPAGGPTYNEQFF; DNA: TGTGCCAGCAACCCAGCGGGGGGGCCGACTTACAATGAGCAGTTCTTC
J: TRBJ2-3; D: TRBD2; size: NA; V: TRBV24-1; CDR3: CATSDLRRLAGGAGFSGTQYF; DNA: TGTGCCACCAGTGATTTGAGGCGACTAGCGGGGGGGGCCGGGTTTTCAGGTACGCAGTATTTT
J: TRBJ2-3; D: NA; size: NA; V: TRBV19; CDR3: CASSIGGNTDTQYF; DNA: TGTGCCAGTAGTATTGGAGGGAACACAGATACGCAGTATTTT
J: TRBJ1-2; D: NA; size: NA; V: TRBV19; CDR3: CASSGRTGPYGYTF; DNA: TGTGCCAGTAGTGGCAGAACAGGGCCCTATGGCTACACCTTC
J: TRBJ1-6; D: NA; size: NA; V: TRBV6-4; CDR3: CASSDSRSSPLHF; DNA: TGTGCCAGCAGTGACAGCAGAAGTTCACCCCTCCACTTT
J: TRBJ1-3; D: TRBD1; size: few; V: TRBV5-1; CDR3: CASSPRLGSGGSGNTIYF; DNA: TGCGCCAGCAGCCCACGGTTGGGCTCAGGGGGCTCTGGAAACACCATATATTTT
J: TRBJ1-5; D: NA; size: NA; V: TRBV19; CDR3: CASSIDQAGPHQPQHF; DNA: TGTGCCAGTAGTATAGATCAGGCAGGGCCACATCAGCCCCAGCATTTT
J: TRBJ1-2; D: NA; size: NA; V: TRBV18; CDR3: CASSLLPGTSDGYTF; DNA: TGTGCCAGCTCACTTCTTCCAGGGACTTCTGATGGCTACACCTTC
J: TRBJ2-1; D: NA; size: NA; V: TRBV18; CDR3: CASSPDRREQFF; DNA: TGTGCCAGCTCACCAGACCGGCGTGAGCAGTTCTTC
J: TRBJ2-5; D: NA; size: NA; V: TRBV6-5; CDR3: CASGKQGGETQYF; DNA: TGTGCCAGCGGAAAACAGGGTGGAGAGACCCAGTACTTC
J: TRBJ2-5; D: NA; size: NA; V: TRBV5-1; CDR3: CASSFSPQETQYF; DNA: TGCGCCAGCAGCTTTTCCCCCCAAGAGACCCAGTACTTC
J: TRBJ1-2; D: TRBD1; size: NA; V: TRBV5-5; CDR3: CASSPDRAGYGYTF; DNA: TGTGCCAGCAGCCCGGACAGGGCAGGCTATGGCTACACCTTC
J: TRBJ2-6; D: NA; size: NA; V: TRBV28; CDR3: CASRSTGHSGANVLTF; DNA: TGTGCCAGCAGGTCGACAGGACACTCTGGGGCCAACGTCCTGACTTTC
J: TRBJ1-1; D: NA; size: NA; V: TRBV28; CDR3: CASSWAGVNTEAFF; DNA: TGTGCCAGCAGTTGGGCTGGAGTGAACACTGAAGCTTTCTTT
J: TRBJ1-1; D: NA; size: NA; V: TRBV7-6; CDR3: CASSARTGENTEAFF; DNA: TGTGCCAGCAGCGCACGGACGGGGGAGAACACTGAAGCTTTCTTT
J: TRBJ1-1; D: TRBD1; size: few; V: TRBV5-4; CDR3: CASSSGTGVTEAFF; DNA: TGTGCCAGCAGCTCCGGGACAGGGGTTACTGAAGCTTTCTTT
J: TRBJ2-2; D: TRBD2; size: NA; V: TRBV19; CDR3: CASAPSWGTTKSGELFF; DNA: TGTGCCAGTGCTCCCTCGTGGGGGACTACAAAAAGCGGGGAGCTGTTTTTT
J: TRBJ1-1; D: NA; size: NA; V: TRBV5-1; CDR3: CASSSATFLNTEAFF; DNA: TGCGCCAGCAGCTCGGCGACATTTCTGAACACTGAAGCTTTCTTT
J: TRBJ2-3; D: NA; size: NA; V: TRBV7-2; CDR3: CASSQWAGSTDTQYF; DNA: TGTGCCAGCAGCCAATGGGCAGGGAGCACAGATACGCAGTATTTT
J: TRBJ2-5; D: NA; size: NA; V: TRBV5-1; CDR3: CASRPTAQETQYF; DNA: TGCGCCAGCCGACCGACAGCTCAAGAGACCCAGTACTTC
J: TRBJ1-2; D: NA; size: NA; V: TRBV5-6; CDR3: CASSPSNYGYTF; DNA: TGTGCCAGCAGCCCCTCTAACTATGGCTACACCTTC
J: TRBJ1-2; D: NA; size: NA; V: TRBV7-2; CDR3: CASSLTEYGYTF; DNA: TGTGCCAGCAGCTTAACTGAATATGGCTACACCTTC
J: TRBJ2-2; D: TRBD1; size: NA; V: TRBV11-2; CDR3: CASRRPGQGNTGELFF; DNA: TGTGCCAGCAGACGACCGGGACAGGGGAACACCGGGGAGCTGTTTTTT
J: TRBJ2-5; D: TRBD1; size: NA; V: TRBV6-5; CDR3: CASSRTGKETQYF; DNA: TGTGCCAGCAGCCGGACAGGGAAGGAGACCCAGTACTTC
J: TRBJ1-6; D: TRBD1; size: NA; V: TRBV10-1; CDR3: CASSEFRGNSPLHF; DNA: TGCGCCAGCAGTGAGTTCAGGGGGAATTCACCCCTCCACTTT
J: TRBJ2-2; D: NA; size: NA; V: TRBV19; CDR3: CASSKAGWSGGELFF; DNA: TGTGCCAGTAGTAAGGCAGGTTGGTCGGGCGGGGAGCTGTTTTTT
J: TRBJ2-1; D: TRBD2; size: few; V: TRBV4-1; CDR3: CASSRTAGGTLSEQFF; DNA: TGCGCCAGCAGCCGAACAGCGGGGGGGACATTAAGTGAGCAGTTCTTC
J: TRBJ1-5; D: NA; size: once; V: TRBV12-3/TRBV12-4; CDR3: CASSQDSRPQHF; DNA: TGTGCCAGCAGTCAAGACAGTCGGCCCCAGCATTTT
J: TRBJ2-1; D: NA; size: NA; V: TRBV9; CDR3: CASSVLPVRNEQFF; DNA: TGTGCCAGCAGCGTCCTACCTGTCCGGAATGAGCAGTTCTTC
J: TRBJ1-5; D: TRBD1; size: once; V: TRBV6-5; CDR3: CASGQGGNQPQHF; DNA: TGTGCCAGCGGACAGGGGGGCAATCAGCCCCAGCATTTT